This T cell receptor beta chain was captured by sequencing in a study of cytomegalovirus exposure and HLA in healthy donors. Study-wide points: Whilst most TCR sequences proved rare, a subset of public TCRs occurred across many donors. Analysis was performed later, and it showed HLA-associated TCR beta chains to be more clonally expanded than equally common others. Rates of TCR association differed by HLA locus in a later analysis, with DRB1 highest and HLA-C lowest.

The CDR3 is 13 residues long. V dropped 4 bases and J dropped 7 bases, with 10 bases sitting between them. Per the germline V gene, CDR1 is MNHEY and CDR2 is SMNVEV (reference sequence). It was with 60 Vbeta and 13 Jbeta primers that the PCR ran. Assay used: immunoSEQ multiplex PCR; TCRdb lists only in-frame clones, some missing. The profile covers 150,000 to 200,000 clones, with roughly four fifths appearing a single time and about 1.4% taken by the ten largest. This clone occurred a few times. What it binds is unknown. Donors counted as nominally healthy when sampled, yet unrecorded immune exposures were likely.

Source material: PBMCs. The clonotype was recovered from a man in his forties in good health and CMV-seronegative. This sequence joins TRBV27 and TRBJ2-2, with D possibly being TRBD2 (6 bases). CDR3 in DNA: TGTGCCAGCAGTTACGGGGGAGGCGGGGAGCTGTTTTTT. Its translation: CASSYGGGGELFF.